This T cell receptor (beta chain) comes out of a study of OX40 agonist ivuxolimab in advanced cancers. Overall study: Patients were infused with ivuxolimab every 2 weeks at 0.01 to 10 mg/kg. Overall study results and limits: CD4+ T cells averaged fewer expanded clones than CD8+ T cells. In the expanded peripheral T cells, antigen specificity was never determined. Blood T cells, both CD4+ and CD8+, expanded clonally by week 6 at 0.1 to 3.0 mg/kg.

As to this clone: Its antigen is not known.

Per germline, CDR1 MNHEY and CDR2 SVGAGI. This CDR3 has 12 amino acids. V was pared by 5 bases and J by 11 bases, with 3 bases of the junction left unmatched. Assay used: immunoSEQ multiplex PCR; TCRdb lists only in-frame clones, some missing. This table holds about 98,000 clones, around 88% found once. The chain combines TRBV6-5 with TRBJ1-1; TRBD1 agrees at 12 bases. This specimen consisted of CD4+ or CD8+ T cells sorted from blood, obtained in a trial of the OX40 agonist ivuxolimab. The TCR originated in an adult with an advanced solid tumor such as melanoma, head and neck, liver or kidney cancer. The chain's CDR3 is CASSRDRGQAFF. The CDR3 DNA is TGTGCCAGCAGTAGGGACAGGGGGCAGGCTTTCTTT.